These T cell receptor beta chains were read from a single sample in a study of OX40 agonist ivuxolimab in advanced cancers. The protocol was immunoSEQ multiplex PCR, while the TCRdb copy is restricted to in-frame clones and leaves out a portion. The sample has about 82,000 clones; 83% are singletons. The sample in question was CD4+ or CD8+ T cells sorted from blood, obtained in a trial of the OX40 agonist ivuxolimab. These receptors came from an adult with an advanced solid tumor such as melanoma, head and neck, liver or kidney cancer. The CDR3 runs from the conserved cysteine through the conserved F or W. The D gene is left open where the match is weak. Rows give clone size only sometimes, using once, few, many, or a class for an expanded clone.

v_call: TRBV6-1
clone_size: .
d_call: TRBD1
j_call: TRBJ1-2
cdr3_nt: TGTGCCAGCAGTGATCGGCAGGGGGTAAACTATGGCTACACCTTC
cdr3_aa: CASSDRQGVNYGYTF

v_call: TRBV2
clone_size: once
d_call: TRBD1
j_call: TRBJ2-2
cdr3_nt: TGTGCCAGCAGTGCGACAGGGGGCGGGGAGCTGTTTTTT
cdr3_aa: CASSATGGGELFF

v_call: TRBV5-1
clone_size: once
d_call: .
j_call: TRBJ1-2
cdr3_nt: TGCGCCAGCAGACTTCGGGACACACACTATGGCTACACCTTC
cdr3_aa: CASRLRDTHYGYTF

v_call: TRBV6-5
clone_size: .
d_call: .
j_call: TRBJ1-2
cdr3_nt: TGTGCCGGCAGTTACCTTGACGGCCGCTTTGGCTACACCTTC
cdr3_aa: CAGSYLDGRFGYTF

v_call: TRBV6-1
clone_size: once
d_call: .
j_call: TRBJ1-5
cdr3_nt: TGTGCCAGCAGTAGCGATCTAAATCAGCCCCAGCATTTT
cdr3_aa: CASSSDLNQPQHF

v_call: TRBV7-9
clone_size: .
d_call: .
j_call: TRBJ2-7
cdr3_nt: TGTGCCAGCAGCTTAGCATTAGCCTTAGGAAAGGGAGTCTACGAGCAGTACTTC
cdr3_aa: CASSLALALGKGVYEQYF

v_call: TRBV7-9
clone_size: .
d_call: .
j_call: TRBJ1-1
cdr3_nt: TGTGCCAGCAGCTTAGCACAGCGGTACACTGAAGCTTTCTTT
cdr3_aa: CASSLAQRYTEAFF

v_call: TRBV9
clone_size: .
d_call: .
j_call: TRBJ2-3
cdr3_nt: TGTGCCAGCAGCGTAGGACGGGGATACACAGATACGCAGTATTTT
cdr3_aa: CASSVGRGYTDTQYF

v_call: TRBV7-8
clone_size: .
d_call: .
j_call: TRBJ1-3
cdr3_nt: TGTGCCAGCAGCTTTTGGGGAGCTGGAAACACCATATATTTT
cdr3_aa: CASSFWGAGNTIYF

v_call: TRBV6-1
clone_size: few
d_call: .
j_call: TRBJ1-2
cdr3_nt: TGTGCCAGCAGTGATAGGTCCGCTAACTATGGCTACACCTTC
cdr3_aa: CASSDRSANYGYTF

v_call: TRBV5-1
clone_size: .
d_call: .
j_call: TRBJ2-2
cdr3_nt: TGCGCCAGCAGCTCGCTCAGCGGAAGGGAGGTCGGGGAGCTGTTTTTT
cdr3_aa: CASSSLSGREVGELFF

v_call: TRBV4-1
clone_size: .
d_call: .
j_call: TRBJ2-1
cdr3_nt: TGCGCCAGCAGGGCCCCCTACAATGAGCAGTTCTTC
cdr3_aa: CASRAPYNEQFF

v_call: TRBV9
clone_size: .
d_call: .
j_call: TRBJ2-5
cdr3_nt: TGTGCCAGCAGCGTAGGGTCGGAACAAGAGACCCAGTACTTC
cdr3_aa: CASSVGSEQETQYF

v_call: TRBV7-2
clone_size: .
d_call: .
j_call: TRBJ2-5
cdr3_nt: TGTGCCAGCAGCTCCCCAGAGACCCAGTACTTC
cdr3_aa: CASSSPETQYF

v_call: TRBV9
clone_size: once
d_call: TRBD1
j_call: TRBJ2-5
cdr3_nt: TGTGCCAGCAGCCCCGGACAGGGGGCAAGGTGGGAGACCCAGTACTTC
cdr3_aa: CASSPGQGARWETQYF

v_call: TRBV19
clone_size: .
d_call: TRBD1
j_call: TRBJ1-1
cdr3_nt: TGTGCCAGTAGGGGGAGGGGACAGGGGCGTACTGAAGCTTTCTTT
cdr3_aa: CASRGRGQGRTEAFF

v_call: TRBV19
clone_size: .
d_call: .
j_call: TRBJ2-7
cdr3_nt: TGTGCCAGTAGTATGCGGACAGACGTCTCCTACGAGCAGTACTTC
cdr3_aa: CASSMRTDVSYEQYF

v_call: TRBV2
clone_size: .
d_call: .
j_call: TRBJ1-5
cdr3_nt: TGTGCCAGCAGTGAGTCGTCAGGCAAGGGTAGTCAGCCCCAGCATTTT
cdr3_aa: CASSESSGKGSQPQHF

v_call: TRBV7-3
clone_size: .
d_call: .
j_call: TRBJ2-1
cdr3_nt: TGTGCCAGCAGCTCCTCGTACGGCCAGAAGCAGTTCTTC
cdr3_aa: CASSSSYGQKQFF

v_call: TRBV6-6
clone_size: .
d_call: .
j_call: TRBJ1-5
cdr3_nt: TGTGCCAGCACCAAAACTGAGGCGCAGCCCCAGCATTTT
cdr3_aa: CASTKTEAQPQHF

v_call: TRBV7-2
clone_size: .
d_call: .
j_call: TRBJ2-5
cdr3_nt: TGTGCCAGCAGCTCGCAGGGTCAGCAGACCCAGTACTTC
cdr3_aa: CASSSQGQQTQYF

v_call: TRBV5-8
clone_size: .
d_call: .
j_call: TRBJ2-1
cdr3_nt: TGTGCCAGCAGCTTGGGGCAGGCACACTACAATGAGCAGTTCTTC
cdr3_aa: CASSLGQAHYNEQFF

v_call: TRBV29-1
clone_size: .
d_call: .
j_call: TRBJ1-2
cdr3_nt: TGCAGCGCCGACGGGAACTATGGCTACACCTTC
cdr3_aa: CSADGNYGYTF

v_call: TRBV30
clone_size: .
d_call: .
j_call: TRBJ2-3
cdr3_nt: TGTGCCTGGAGTCGGACTGGCGGCACAGATACGCAGTATTTT
cdr3_aa: CAWSRTGGTDTQYF

v_call: TRBV18
clone_size: once
d_call: TRBD1
j_call: TRBJ2-1
cdr3_nt: TGTGCCAGCTCACCACTCGACAGGGCGGATGAGCAGTTCTTC
cdr3_aa: CASSPLDRADEQFF

v_call: TRBV5-4
clone_size: .
d_call: TRBD2
j_call: TRBJ2-6
cdr3_nt: TGTGCCAGCAGACTGAGGCTAGCGGGGTCTGGGGCCAACGTCCTGACTTTC
cdr3_aa: CASRLRLAGSGANVLTF

v_call: TRBV29-1
clone_size: .
d_call: .
j_call: TRBJ1-1
cdr3_nt: TGCAGCGCCTTAGGACACCCGAACACTGAAGCTTTCTTT
cdr3_aa: CSALGHPNTEAFF

v_call: TRBV6-1
clone_size: .
d_call: .
j_call: TRBJ1-2
cdr3_nt: TGTGCCAGCAGTCCGCGGGGCAGGGGCTACACCTTC
cdr3_aa: CASSPRGRGYTF

v_call: TRBV7-8
clone_size: .
d_call: .
j_call: TRBJ2-2
cdr3_nt: TGTGCCAGCAGCACCAGGTGGGCCGGGGAGCTGTTTTTT
cdr3_aa: CASSTRWAGELFF

v_call: TRBV2
clone_size: once
d_call: .
j_call: TRBJ2-7
cdr3_nt: TGTGCCAGCAGTGTTGCGCAGCCCTACGAGCAGTACTTC
cdr3_aa: CASSVAQPYEQYF

v_call: TRBV11-2
clone_size: few
d_call: .
j_call: TRBJ1-6
cdr3_nt: TGTGCCAGCAGCTTAGATCCGGGGAATTCACCCCTCCACTTT
cdr3_aa: CASSLDPGNSPLHF

v_call: TRBV18
clone_size: few
d_call: TRBD1
j_call: TRBJ2-7
cdr3_nt: TGTGCCAGCTCACCGCCGGTGGCACAGGGGGCGTCGGAGCAGTACTTC
cdr3_aa: CASSPPVAQGASEQYF

v_call: TRBV5-5
clone_size: .
d_call: TRBD1
j_call: TRBJ2-7
cdr3_nt: TGTGCCAGCCGACGGACAGGGGTAGCCTACGAGCAGTACTTC
cdr3_aa: CASRRTGVAYEQYF

v_call: TRBV7-6
clone_size: .
d_call: TRBD1
j_call: TRBJ1-1
cdr3_nt: TGTGCCAGCAGCCCAAAGACAGGGACGGGAAACACTGAAGCTTTCTTT
cdr3_aa: CASSPKTGTGNTEAFF

v_call: TRBV5-1
clone_size: few
d_call: .
j_call: TRBJ1-6
cdr3_nt: TGCGCCAGCAGCAATGGGTGGGGGGCGCTTAATTCACCCCTCCACTTT
cdr3_aa: CASSNGWGALNSPLHF

v_call: TRBV18
clone_size: .
d_call: TRBD1
j_call: TRBJ1-2
cdr3_nt: TGTGCCAGCTCATCCAGTTGGGGACAGGGGGAAGAAGGCTACACCTTC
cdr3_aa: CASSSSWGQGEEGYTF

v_call: TRBV10-3
clone_size: .
d_call: .
j_call: TRBJ1-4
cdr3_nt: TGTGCCATCAGTGAGAGGGCGGAGGCTAATGAAAAACTGTTTTTT
cdr3_aa: CAISERAEANEKLFF